What follows describes a single T cell receptor beta chain. This sample stems from a study of radiotherapy plus CTLA-4 blockade in lung cancer. The data were produced by immunoSEQ multiplex PCR, yet TCRdb's version contains in-frame clones alone and is incomplete. The sample contains tens of thousands of clones, around 85% of which appear only once. The CDR3 has 18 amino acids. Looked up from germline, CDR1 is SGHRS and CDR2 is YFSETQ. Trimming cost V 0 bases and J 3 bases; bases outside gene matches: 11. This TCR derives from a human donor with non-small cell lung cancer whose response to radiotherapy plus ipilimumab could not be evaluated. The V call is TRBV5-1, the J call TRBJ2-7; TRBD1 aligns across 11 bases. Sample: peripheral blood, taken from a patient treated with radiotherapy plus ipilimumab. In DNA, the CDR3 is TGCGCCAGCAGCTTGGGGGATCCGGGACAGGGGGAAGGCTACGAGCAGTACTTC. Its protein is CASSLGDPGQGEGYEQYF.